Listed below are T cell receptor beta chains from one sample, sequenced in a study of naive and memory T cell subsets. MiXCR was run by TCRdb on the UMI-ligation and nested PCR reads, yielding one entry per CDR3 protein. The data contain over 130,000 distinct CDR3 sequences, 15% to 20% of them singletons. Sequenced: naive CD8+ T cells from blood. The receptors come from a human donor in good health. The CDR3 runs from the conserved cysteine through the conserved F or W. Fields, in order: CDR3 protein, CDR3 DNA, V gene, D gene, clone size, J gene. D genes are given only for firm matches. The size entry is marked missing in some rows and otherwise reads once, few, many or a size class.

CASSFGTGSGELFF TGTGCCAGCAGTTTTGGGACAGGGTCCGGGGAGCTGTTTTTT TRBV27 TRBD1 - TRBJ2-2
CASSLGGTRAQFF TGTGCCAGCAGTTTGGGGGGAACCAGGGCGCAGTTCTTC TRBV12-3/TRBV12-4 - few TRBJ2-1
CASSSLGVAGANVLTF TGTGCCAGCAGCTCCCTGGGGGTGGCAGGGGCCAACGTCCTGACTTTC TRBV9 - - TRBJ2-6
CASSLSLGGRVQETQYF TGTGCCAGCAGCCTGTCCCTTGGCGGGAGGGTCCAAGAGACCCAGTACTTC TRBV9 TRBD2 - TRBJ2-5
CASSLTGGGNYGYTF TGTGCCAGCAGCCTGACAGGGGGCGGTAACTATGGCTACACCTTC TRBV4-2 TRBD1 - TRBJ1-2
CASSYGVVGAGAEAFF TGTGCCAGCAGTTATGGGGTAGTGGGGGCTGGCGCTGAAGCTTTCTTT TRBV27 - few TRBJ1-1
CSARSGRPDNEQFF TGCAGTGCTCGAAGCGGGAGGCCTGACAATGAGCAGTTCTTC TRBV20-1 TRBD2 once TRBJ2-1
CASSLEGYRVSEENIQYF TGTGCCAGCAGTTTAGAGGGCTACAGGGTGAGCGAAGAAAACATTCAGTACTTC TRBV28 - - TRBJ2-4
CASSAPDRDPYEQYF TGTGCCAGCAGCGCGCCTGACAGGGACCCCTACGAGCAGTACTTC TRBV9 TRBD1 once TRBJ2-7
CATPGTQYEQYF TGTGCCACCCCCGGGACCCAGTACGAGCAGTACTTC TRBV6-1 - few TRBJ2-7
CASSQVPLNNEQFF TGCGCCAGCAGCCAAGTTCCACTAAACAATGAGCAGTTCTTC TRBV4-1 - few TRBJ2-1
CSVGLADLYNEQFF TGCAGCGTTGGACTAGCGGATTTATACAATGAGCAGTTCTTC TRBV29-1 TRBD2 - TRBJ2-1
CASSQGGESVSYNEQFF TGCGCCAGCAGCCAAGGGGGCGAATCCGTCTCCTACAATGAGCAGTTCTTC TRBV4-1 - few TRBJ2-1
CSVEDTALGSYNEQFF TGCAGCGTTGAAGATACGGCTTTGGGCTCCTACAATGAGCAGTTCTTC TRBV29-1 - few TRBJ2-1
CASSSGGGSHLYNEQFF TGCGCCAGCAGCTCTGGGGGCGGGAGCCACCTATACAATGAGCAGTTCTTC TRBV5-1 - few TRBJ2-1
CASSPGQGREQYF TGTGCCAGCAGCCCCGGACAGGGGAGAGAGCAGTACTTC TRBV11-2 TRBD1 once TRBJ2-7
CASSPYDRAVTGELFF TGTGCCAGCAGCCCCTACGACAGGGCGGTCACCGGGGAGCTGTTTTTT TRBV7-2 TRBD1 - TRBJ2-2